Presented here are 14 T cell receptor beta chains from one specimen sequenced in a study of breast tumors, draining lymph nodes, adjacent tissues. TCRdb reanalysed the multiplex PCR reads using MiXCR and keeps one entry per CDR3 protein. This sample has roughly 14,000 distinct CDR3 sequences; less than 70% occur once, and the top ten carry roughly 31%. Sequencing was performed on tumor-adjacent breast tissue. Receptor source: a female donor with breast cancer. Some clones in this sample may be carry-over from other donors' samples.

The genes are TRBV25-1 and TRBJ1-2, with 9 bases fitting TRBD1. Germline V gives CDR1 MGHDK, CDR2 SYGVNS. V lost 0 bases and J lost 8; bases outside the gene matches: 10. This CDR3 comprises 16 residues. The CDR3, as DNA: TGTGCCAGCAGTGAATATGGGACAGGGTCTGTTCAGGGCTACACCTTC. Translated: CASSEYGTGSVQGYTF.

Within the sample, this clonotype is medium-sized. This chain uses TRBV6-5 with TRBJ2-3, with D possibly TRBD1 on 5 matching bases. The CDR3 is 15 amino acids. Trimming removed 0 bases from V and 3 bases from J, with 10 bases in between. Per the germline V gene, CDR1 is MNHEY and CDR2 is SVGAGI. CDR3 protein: CASSYSGSGTDTQYF. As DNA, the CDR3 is TGTGCCAGCAGTTACTCAGGGTCAGGGACAGATACGCAGTATTTT.

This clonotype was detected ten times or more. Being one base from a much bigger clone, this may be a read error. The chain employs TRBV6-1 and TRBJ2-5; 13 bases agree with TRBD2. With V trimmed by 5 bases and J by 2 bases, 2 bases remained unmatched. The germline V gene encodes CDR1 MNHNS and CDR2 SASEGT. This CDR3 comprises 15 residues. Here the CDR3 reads CASSQLAGGQETQYF. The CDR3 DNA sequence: TGTGCCAGCAGTCAACTAGCGGGAGGGCAAGAGACCCAGTACTTC.

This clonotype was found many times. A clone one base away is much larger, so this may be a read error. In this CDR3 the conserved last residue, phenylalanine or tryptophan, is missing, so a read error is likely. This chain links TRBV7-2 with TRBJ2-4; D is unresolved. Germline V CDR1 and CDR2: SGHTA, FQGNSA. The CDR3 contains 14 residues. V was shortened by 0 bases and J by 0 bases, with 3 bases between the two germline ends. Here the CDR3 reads CASSLAIAKNIQYL. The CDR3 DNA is TGTGCCAGCAGCTTAGCAATAGCCAAAAACATTCAGTACCTC.

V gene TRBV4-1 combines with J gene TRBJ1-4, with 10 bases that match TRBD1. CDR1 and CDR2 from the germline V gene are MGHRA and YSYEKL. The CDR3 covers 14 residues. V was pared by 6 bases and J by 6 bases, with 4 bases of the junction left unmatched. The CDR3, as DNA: TGCGCCAGCAGTTCCGGGACAGGGGATGAAAAACTGTTTTTT. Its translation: CASSSGTGDEKLFF.

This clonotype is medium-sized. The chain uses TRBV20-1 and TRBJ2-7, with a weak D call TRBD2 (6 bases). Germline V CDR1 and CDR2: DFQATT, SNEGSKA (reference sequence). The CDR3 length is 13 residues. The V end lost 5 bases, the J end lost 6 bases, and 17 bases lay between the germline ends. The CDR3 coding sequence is TGCAGTGCTCGCGCCGGGGGTCCGGTCGAGCAGTACTTC. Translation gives CSARAGGPVEQYF.

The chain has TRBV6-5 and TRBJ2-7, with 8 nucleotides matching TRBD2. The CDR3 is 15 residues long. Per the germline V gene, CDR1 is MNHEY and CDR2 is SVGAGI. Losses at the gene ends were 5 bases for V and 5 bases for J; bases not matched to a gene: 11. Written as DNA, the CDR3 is TGTGCCAGCAGTAGGGGAGGAGCGGGGGCCCACGAGCAGTACTTC. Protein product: CASSRGGAGAHEQYF.

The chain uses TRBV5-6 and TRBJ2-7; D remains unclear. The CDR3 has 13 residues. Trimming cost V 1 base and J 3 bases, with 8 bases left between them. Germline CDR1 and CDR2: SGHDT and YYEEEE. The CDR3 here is CASSLQANYEQYF. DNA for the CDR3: TGTGCCAGCAGCTTGCAGGCGAACTACGAGCAGTACTTC.

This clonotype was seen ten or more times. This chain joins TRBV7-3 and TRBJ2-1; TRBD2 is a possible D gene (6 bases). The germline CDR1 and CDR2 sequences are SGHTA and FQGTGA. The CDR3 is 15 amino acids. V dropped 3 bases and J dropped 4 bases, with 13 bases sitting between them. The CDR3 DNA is TGTGCCAGCAGCTTCGGGGGAAAGAGTTACAATGAGCAGTTCTTC. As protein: CASSFGGKSYNEQFF.

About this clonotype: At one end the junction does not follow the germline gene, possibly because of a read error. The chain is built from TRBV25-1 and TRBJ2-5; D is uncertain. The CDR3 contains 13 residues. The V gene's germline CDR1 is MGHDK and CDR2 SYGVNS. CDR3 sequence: CASREHREETQYF. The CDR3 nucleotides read TGTGCCAGCAGGGAACACCGCGAAGAGACCCAGTATTTC.

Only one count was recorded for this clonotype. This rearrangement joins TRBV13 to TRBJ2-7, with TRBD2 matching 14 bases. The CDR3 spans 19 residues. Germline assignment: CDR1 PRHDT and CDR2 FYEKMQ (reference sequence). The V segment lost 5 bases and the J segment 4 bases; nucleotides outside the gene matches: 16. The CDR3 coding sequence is TGTGCCAGCAGCGAAGAGGGGGTTGGGACTAGCGGGAGTATATACGAGCAGTACTTC. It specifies CASSEEGVGTSGSIYEQYF.

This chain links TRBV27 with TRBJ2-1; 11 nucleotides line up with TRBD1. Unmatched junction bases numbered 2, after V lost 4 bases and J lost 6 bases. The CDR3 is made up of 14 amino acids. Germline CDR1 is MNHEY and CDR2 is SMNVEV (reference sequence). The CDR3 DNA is TGTGCCAGCAGTTCCGGGACAGGGGGCAATGAGCAGTTCTTC. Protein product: CASSSGTGGNEQFF.

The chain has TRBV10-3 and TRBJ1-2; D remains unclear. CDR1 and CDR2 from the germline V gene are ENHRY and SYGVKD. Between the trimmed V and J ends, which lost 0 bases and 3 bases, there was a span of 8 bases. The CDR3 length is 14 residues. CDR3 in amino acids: CAISESTGYYGYTF. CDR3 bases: TGTGCCATCAGTGAGTCGACGGGTTACTATGGCTACACCTTC.

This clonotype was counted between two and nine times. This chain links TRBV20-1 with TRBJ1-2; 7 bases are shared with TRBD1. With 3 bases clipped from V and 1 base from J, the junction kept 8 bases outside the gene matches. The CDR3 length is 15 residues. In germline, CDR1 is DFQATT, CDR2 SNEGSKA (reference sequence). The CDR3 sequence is CSARTGSYSNYGYTF. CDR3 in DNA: TGCAGTGCTAGGACAGGGTCGTACAGTAACTATGGCTACACCTTC.